This T cell receptor (beta chain) emerged from a study of cytomegalovirus exposure and HLA in healthy donors. Study-wide context: The 100 to 150 validation repertoires matched the 650 to 850 first-cohort repertoires in platform, a later analysis reported.

Findings and caveats of the study: The study listed approximately 160 cytomegalovirus-associated TCR beta chains. Testing in vitro showed three CMV-associated chains specific for CMV antigens.

In the case of this clone: Its antigen is not known.

The CDR3 has 14 residues. Germline values: CDR1 SGHNT, CDR2 YYREEE (reference sequence). J lost 0 bases, V lost 4 bases, and 3 bases had no gene match. Only in-frame clones appear in the TCRdb table, and some are missing; sequencing was by immunoSEQ multiplex PCR. The data hold about 160,000 clones, with 90% to 97% observed a single time. Material: PBMCs. This receptor was obtained from a woman under 30 in good health and CMV-seronegative. The V call is TRBV5-4, the J call TRBJ2-5, with 7 bases fitting TRBD1. In DNA, the CDR3 is TGTGCCAGCAGCCCGACAGGGAACCAAGAGACCCAGTACTTC. Translation: CASSPTGNQETQYF.